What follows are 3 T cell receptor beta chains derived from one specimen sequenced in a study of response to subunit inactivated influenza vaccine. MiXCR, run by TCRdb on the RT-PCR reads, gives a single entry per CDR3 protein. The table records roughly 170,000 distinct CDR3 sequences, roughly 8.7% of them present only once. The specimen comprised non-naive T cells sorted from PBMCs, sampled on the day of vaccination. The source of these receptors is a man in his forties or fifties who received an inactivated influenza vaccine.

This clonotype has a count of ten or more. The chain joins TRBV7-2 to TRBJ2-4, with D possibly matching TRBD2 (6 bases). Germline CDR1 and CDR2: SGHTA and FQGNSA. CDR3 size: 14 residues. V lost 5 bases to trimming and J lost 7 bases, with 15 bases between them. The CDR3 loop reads CASSRPEGGNIQYF. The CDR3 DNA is TGTGCCAGCAGCCGTCCGGAGGGCGGGAACATTCAGTACTTC.

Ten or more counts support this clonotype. The CDR3 protein is CASSPGQSYEQYF. In nucleotides, the CDR3 is TGCGCCAGCAGCCCCGGACAGTCCTACGAGCAGTACTTC. This chain links TRBV4-3 with TRBJ2-7; D possibly corresponds to TRBD1 (6 bases). V lost 4 bases and J 1 base, leaving 8 bases between the germline ends. Germline lookup yields CDR1 LGHNA and CDR2 YSLEER. The CDR3 runs to 13 residues.

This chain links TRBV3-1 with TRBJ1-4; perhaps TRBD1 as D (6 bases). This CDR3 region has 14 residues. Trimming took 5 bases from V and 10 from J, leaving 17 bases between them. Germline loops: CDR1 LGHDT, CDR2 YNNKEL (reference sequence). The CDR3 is CASSETPGGGKLFF. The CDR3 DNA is TGTGCCAGCAGCGAAACGCCTGGGGGCGGAAAACTGTTTTTT.